The 30 T cell receptor beta chains below were found in one sample sequenced in a study of blood T cell repertoires in COVID-19. Measured with immunoSEQ multiplex PCR; TCRdb has only the in-frame clones, and not every one. The sample carries fewer than 120,000 clones, approximately 80% recorded once. The sequencing input was peripheral blood. The receptor set was obtained from a woman aged 55-75 years with acute or convalescent COVID-19.

V is TRBV27 and J is TRBJ1-3; possibly TRBD1 for D (6 bases). Germline V gene data show CDR1 as MNHEY and CDR2 as SMNVEV (reference sequence). The CDR3 runs 16 residues. Trimming removed 3 bases at V and 0 bases at J, with 12 bases between. In DNA form, the CDR3 reads TGTGCCAGCAGTTTGTTTGGGGGCAACTCTGGAAACACCATATATTTT. Amino acids: CASSLFGGNSGNTIYF.

This sequence joins TRBV28 and TRBJ1-6; 9 nucleotides match TRBD1. In germline, CDR1 is MDHEN, CDR2 SYDVKM. The CDR3 extends over 15 amino acids. V was pared by 5 bases and J by 8 bases, with 7 bases of the junction left unmatched. The CDR3 DNA follows: TGTGCCAGCAGTCCGTCGGGACAGGGTGATTCACCCCTCCACTTT. Protein product: CASSPSGQGDSPLHF.

The chain has TRBV19 and TRBJ2-1, with 10 bases lining up with TRBD2. The CDR3 extends over 15 amino acids. V lost 3 bases to trimming and J lost 8 bases; unmatched junction nucleotides: 7. Germline CDR1 reads LNHDA; CDR2 reads SQIVND (reference sequence). The CDR3 reads CASSMTLAGVYEQFF. CDR3 bases: TGTGCCAGTAGTATGACGCTAGCGGGGGTCTATGAGCAGTTCTTC.

The rearrangement uses TRBV5-1 and TRBJ2-2, with 14 bases that match TRBD2. J gave up 3 bases and V 3 bases, and 4 bases lay outside the gene matches. Germline CDR1 reads SGHRS; CDR2 reads YFSETQ. This CDR3 is built from 17 residues. For the CDR3, the DNA is TGCGCCAGCAGCTCGACTAGCGGGGGGGCGGACACCGGGGAGCTGTTTTTT. Translating it yields CASSSTSGGADTGELFF.

The chain is built from TRBV27 and TRBJ1-4, with 10 bases identical to TRBD1. Trimming removed 2 bases from V and 3 bases from J; junction bases left unmatched: 9. The CDR3 spans 18 residues. Germline V CDR1 and CDR2: MNHEY, SMNVEV (reference sequence). This CDR3 reads CASSLTRQGAASNEKLFF. The CDR3, as DNA: TGTGCCAGCAGTTTAACGAGACAGGGGGCCGCGTCTAATGAAAAACTGTTTTTT.

The rearrangement joins TRBV4-2 to TRBJ2-2, with D perhaps matching TRBD2 (6 bases). The CDR3 extends over 14 amino acids. Germline V lookup: CDR1 LGHNA, CDR2 YNFKEQ. V lost 3 bases and J lost 5, with 10 bases in between. CDR3 DNA: TGTGCCAGCAGCCAGATAGGAGGGACCGGGGAGCTGTTTTTT. It encodes CASSQIGGTGELFF.

The chain uses TRBV5-6 and TRBJ1-2, with a tentative D call TRBD1 (6 bases). Trimming cost V 1 base and J 4 bases, with 11 bases left between them. CDR3 length: 14 amino acids. Germline V gene lookup returns CDR1 SGHDT and CDR2 YYEEEE. CDR3 amino acids: CASSLTGLSYGYTF. CDR3 DNA sequence: TGTGCCAGCAGCTTGACAGGGTTGAGCTATGGCTACACCTTC.

The rearrangement joins TRBV18 to TRBJ1-1; D possibly corresponds to TRBD1 (5 bases). Trimming removed 3 bases from V and 9 bases from J, with 14 bases in between. Germline assignment: CDR1 KGHSH and CDR2 LQKENI. This CDR3 comprises 13 residues. The CDR3 DNA sequence: TGTGCCAGCTCACCCTCCATAGAGGACAAAGCTTTCTTT. As protein: CASSPSIEDKAFF.

Here the CDR3 DNA reads TGTGCCACCAGCAGTGCGCCCCAAACAGGGAGGGGGGAGACCCAGTACTTC. This codes for CATSSAPQTGRGETQYF. V gene TRBV15 combines with J gene TRBJ2-5; a possible D gene is TRBD2 (7 bases). The CDR3 has 17 residues. V shed 3 bases and J shed 5 bases, with 22 bases lying between them. CDR1 is LNHNV, CDR2 YYDKDF, per germline (reference sequence).

The chain combines TRBV5-1 with TRBJ2-5, with D tentatively TRBD1 (6 bases). Trimming took 1 base from V and 1 from J, leaving 14 bases between them. The CDR3 loop spans 16 amino acids. CDR1 SGHRS and CDR2 YFSETQ come from the germline V gene. CDR3 DNA sequence: TGCGCCAGCAGCTTGTCCCCTACAGGGAGCCAAGAGACCCAGTACTTC. Protein: CASSLSPTGSQETQYF.

V usage is TRBV9 and J usage is TRBJ2-1, with TRBD1 matching over 9 bases. Looked up from germline, CDR1 is SGDLS and CDR2 is YYNGEE. This CDR3 has 15 residues. V lost 0 bases and J lost 8; bases outside the gene matches: 6. CDR3 sequence: CASSVAGTGLDEQFF. The CDR3 coding sequence is TGTGCCAGCAGCGTAGCGGGGACAGGGCTCGATGAGCAGTTCTTC.

The J gene is TRBJ1-1, the V gene TRBV12-5; 8 bases fit TRBD1. The V gene's germline CDR1 is LGHNT and CDR2 FRNRAP. The CDR3 is made up of 13 amino acids. With 6 bases clipped from V and 0 bases from J, the junction kept 0 bases outside the gene matches. CDR3 DNA: TGTGCTAGTGGGACAGGGGTGAACACTGAAGCTTTCTTT. The encoded protein is CASGTGVNTEAFF.

The chain links TRBV27 to TRBJ2-7; possible D gene TRBD1, 6 bases. Germline V gene data show CDR1 as MNHEY and CDR2 as SMNVEV (reference sequence). This CDR3 comprises 14 residues. V lost 8 bases, J lost 0 bases, and 14 bases lay in between. The CDR3 DNA sequence: TGTGCCAGCGGCGGGTGGGGGCTCTCCTACGAGCAGTACTTC. The encoded protein is CASGGWGLSYEQYF.

The V and J genes are TRBV18 and TRBJ1-4; TRBD1 aligns across 7 bases. Germline loops: CDR1 KGHSH, CDR2 LQKENI. CDR3 length: 13 amino acids. V lost 4 bases, J lost 4 bases, and 0 bases stayed unmatched. CDR3 bases: TGTGCCAGCTCACGACAGGGTAATGAAAAACTGTTTTTT. Residues: CASSRQGNEKLFF.

The chain has TRBV20-1 and TRBJ2-1; 7 bases agree with TRBD2. Germline values: CDR1 DFQATT, CDR2 SNEGSKA (reference sequence). V shed 3 bases and J 9 bases; nucleotides not matched to a gene: 5. This CDR3 contains 12 residues. CDR3 in DNA: TGCAGTGCTAGTAGGAGCGGGGCTGAGCAGTTCTTC. Its protein product is CSASRSGAEQFF.

The rearrangement joins TRBV10-3 to TRBJ2-1, with 9 nucleotides matching TRBD1. Germline V CDR1 and CDR2: ENHRY, SYGVKD. V shed 8 bases, J shed 8 bases, and the junction held 10 bases outside the gene matches. The CDR3 length is 14 residues. CDR3 coding DNA: TGTGCCATCGGCCGGGACAGGGCGTCGGATGAGCAGTTCTTC. It specifies CAIGRDRASDEQFF.

The chain uses TRBV25-1 and TRBJ1-1; D not resolved. Germline lookup yields CDR1 MGHDK and CDR2 SYGVNS. The CDR3 length is 15 residues. With 5 bases removed from V and 2 bases from J, the gap between germline ends came to 15 bases. The CDR3 DNA is TGTGCCAGCAGTCCCTTCCCGGGGATTAACACTGAAGCTTTCTTT. Amino acids: CASSPFPGINTEAFF.

The chain uses TRBV11-2 and TRBJ1-2, with TRBD1 matching 8 bases. Germline V gene data show CDR1 as SGHAT and CDR2 as FQNNGV. Trimming took 5 bases from V and 2 from J; bases not matched to a gene: 4. CDR3 length: 14 residues. As DNA, the CDR3 is TGTGCCAGCAGCCCAGCAGGGGGCAACTATGGCTACACCTTC. It encodes CASSPAGGNYGYTF.

The genes are TRBV9 and TRBJ2-4; 8 bases align to TRBD1. The V and J ends lost 0 bases and 8 bases, in that order; junction bases with no gene match: 10. The CDR3 is made up of 16 amino acids. The germline V gene has CDR1 SGDLS and CDR2 YYNGEE. CDR3 bases: TGTGCCAGCAGCGTAGGAACGGGACAGGATGGACACATTCAGTACTTC. Translated: CASSVGTGQDGHIQYF.

V is TRBV11-2 and J is TRBJ2-7; 10 nucleotides match TRBD2. This CDR3 spans 19 amino acids. Germline CDR1 is SGHAT and CDR2 is FQNNGV. V lost 5 bases, J lost 2 bases, and 18 bases stayed unmatched. The CDR3 nucleotides are TGTGCCAGCAGCCCTCGTAGCGGGGGGTATTTATCACCTGCCTACGAGCAGTACTTC. Residues: CASSPRSGGYLSPAYEQYF.

The chain has TRBV28 and TRBJ1-2; D uncertain. This CDR3 has 11 amino acids. CDR1 MDHEN and CDR2 SYDVKM come from the germline V gene. V was cut by 5 bases and J by 3 bases, with 4 bases left in between. In DNA form, the CDR3 reads TGTGCCAGCAGTCGAGACTATGGCTACACCTTC. Translation: CASSRDYGYTF.

The chain joins TRBV24-1 to TRBJ1-1; 10 nucleotides align to TRBD1. The CDR3 totals 14 residues. Germline V gene data show CDR1 as KGHDR and CDR2 as SFDVKD. V shed 4 bases, J shed 9 bases, and the junction held 7 bases outside the gene matches. CDR3 loop: CATSEAGTGDKAFF. CDR3 coding DNA: TGTGCCACCAGTGAGGCCGGGACAGGGGATAAAGCTTTCTTT.

The rearrangement joins TRBV5-5 to TRBJ1-1; tentative D call: TRBD1 (6 bases). Germline V gene lookup returns CDR1 SGHKS and CDR2 YYEKEE (reference sequence). The CDR3 covers 14 residues. Trimming pared 2 bases from V and 7 bases from J, leaving 15 bases between. The DNA for the CDR3 is TGTGCCAGCAGCTTTGTAAGGGGGAAGAGTGAAGCTTTCTTT. Its protein is CASSFVRGKSEAFF. The whole variable domain, filled in from reference TRBV5-5 and TRBJ1-1, reads DAGVTQSPTHLIKTRGQQVTLRCSPISGHKSVSWYQQVLGQGPQFIFQYYEKEERGRGNFPDRFSARQFPNYSSELNVNALLLGDSALYLCASSFVRGKSEAFFGQGTRLTVV.

This clone was observed a handful of times. Germline and junction disagree at one end, which may indicate a read error. The J gene is TRBJ2-6, the V gene TRBV7-3; tentatively, D is TRBD1 (7 bases). The germline V gene has CDR1 SGHTA and CDR2 FQGTGA. The CDR3 runs 13 residues. The DNA of the CDR3 is TGCGGGGGACAGCTCTCTGGGGCCAACGTCCTGACTTTC. Translated: CGGQLSGANVLTF.

This chain connects TRBV5-1 to TRBJ1-1; D is unresolved. Germline V gives CDR1 SGHRS, CDR2 YFSETQ. The CDR3 sequence is 14 residues long. V was shortened by 0 bases and J by 1 base, with 7 bases between the two germline ends. In nucleotides, the CDR3 is TGCGCCAGCAGCTTGGGCGCGGCGAACACTGAAGCTTTCTTT. This sequence encodes CASSLGAANTEAFF. The full variable domain, in which reference TRBV5-1 and TRBJ1-1 provide the parts outside the CDR3, is KAGVTQTPRYLIKTRGQQVTLSCSPISGHRSVSWYQQTPGQGLQFLFEYFSETQRNKGNFPGRFSGRQFSNSRSEMNVSTLELGDSALYLCASSLGAANTEAFFGQGTRLTVV.

V gene TRBV5-4 combines with J gene TRBJ2-2; maybe TRBD2 (6 bases). Trimming took off 0 bases at V and 8 bases at J, with 11 bases between the two ends. Germline loops: CDR1 SGHNT, CDR2 YYREEE (reference sequence). There are 14 residues in the CDR3. The CDR3 spells CASSLAGTGGELFF. The CDR3 region has the DNA TGTGCCAGCAGCTTGGCAGGGACTGGGGGGGAGCTGTTTTTT.

The CDR3 DNA sequence: TGTGCCAGTAGTTCCGACATCCCGTCGGTTCAGCCCCAGCATTTT. Protein: CASSSDIPSVQPQHF. The chain links TRBV19 to TRBJ1-5, with D uncertain. V lost 5 bases, J lost 6 bases, and 17 bases lay in between. From germline, CDR1 is LNHDA and CDR2 SQIVND (reference sequence). The CDR3 is 15 amino acids.

This clone appeared once. The CDR3 region has the DNA TGTGCCAGCAGTTCCCCCATTTGGCGGGGGGGCCGTTCACACAATGAGCAGTTCTTC. Protein sequence: CASSSPIWRGGRSHNEQFF. The rearrangement links TRBV6-2 or TRBV6-3 to TRBJ2-1; TRBD2 matches at 9 bases. This CDR3 is built from 19 residues. The V and J ends lost 4 bases and 5 bases, in that order; junction bases with no gene match: 18. Germline V gene sequence: CDR1 MNHEY, CDR2 SVGEGT.

This clone was recorded a few times. Relative to the germline gene, one junction end is altered; a read error may explain this. The rearrangement joins TRBV24-1 to TRBJ1-1; D is ambiguous. The CDR3 consists of 11 residues. Looked up from germline, CDR1 is KGHDR and CDR2 is SFDVKD. CDR3 nucleotides: TGTGCCACCAGTGATTTGGACACAGTTCTCTTT. Protein: CATSDLDTVLF.

The V and J genes are TRBV28 and TRBJ1-1; 9 bases fit TRBD1. Per the germline V gene, CDR1 is MDHEN and CDR2 is SYDVKM. The CDR3 consists of 14 residues. V was pared by 6 bases and J by 5 bases, with 7 bases of the junction left unmatched. The CDR3 spells CASRLDRGWTEAFF. Here the CDR3 DNA reads TGTGCCAGCAGATTGGACAGGGGTTGGACTGAAGCTTTCTTT.